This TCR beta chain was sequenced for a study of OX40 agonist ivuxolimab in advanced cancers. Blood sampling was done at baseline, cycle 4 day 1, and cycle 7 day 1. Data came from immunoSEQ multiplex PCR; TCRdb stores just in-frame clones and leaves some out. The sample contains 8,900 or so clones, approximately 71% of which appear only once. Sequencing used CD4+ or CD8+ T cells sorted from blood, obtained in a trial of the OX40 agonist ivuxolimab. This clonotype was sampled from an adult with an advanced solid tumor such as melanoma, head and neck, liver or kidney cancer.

CDR3 loop: CARSPGTGGTEAFF. The CDR3 DNA sequence: TGTGCCAGAAGCCCCGGGACAGGGGGCACTGAAGCTTTCTTT. The chain employs TRBV5-3 and TRBJ1-1; 11 bases align to TRBD1. Being an ORF, TRBV5-3 has a function that is uncertain. With 4 bases clipped from V and 4 bases from J, the junction kept 3 bases outside the gene matches. This CDR3 region has 14 residues.